A single sample gave rise to the 3 T cell receptor beta chains below, sequenced in a study of T cells in women clearing cervical HPV infection. The data were produced by immunoSEQ multiplex PCR, yet TCRdb's version contains in-frame clones alone and is incomplete. The sample data list 20,000 to 25,000 clones. The specimen was blood buffy coat. Every receptor here comes from a woman between 18 and 70 years old with a cervical HPV16 infection that either progressed to CIN3+ or cleared (not recorded which).

Notes on this clone: The CDR3 extends 3 residues past the end of the read, so its final part is completed from the germline J gene. The chain joins TRBV5-1 to TRBJ2-2; possible D gene TRBD1, 6 bases. Germline assignment: CDR1 SGHRS and CDR2 YFSETQ. This CDR3 has 16 amino acids. CDR3 bases read: TGCGCCAGCAGCTTGGTTGGACAGAACAAAGGGGAAAAG. It specifies CASSLVGQNKGEK. The full-length CDR3 reads as CASSLVGQNKGEKLFF.

Comments on this clone: The read finishes 3 residues shy of the CDR3 end, and the germline J gene is used to complete it. The gene calls are TRBV13 and TRBJ1-1; tentative D call: TRBD1 (5 bases). Between the trimmed V and J ends, which lost 5 bases and 7 bases, there was a span of 11 bases. The CDR3 runs 12 residues. Germline-derived CDR1 and CDR2 are PRHDT and FYEKMQ (reference sequence). CDR3 DNA (partial): TGTGCCAGCAGCGCCGGGAGGGGTGAA. Translated: CASSAGRGE. The whole CDR3 reads CASSAGRGEAFF.

A word on this clone: Sequencing ends 3 residues short of the CDR3 end; the germline J gene provides the rest. This chain connects TRBV5-4 to TRBJ2-1; 9 bases are shared with TRBD2. This CDR3 is built from 14 residues. CDR1 SGHNT and CDR2 YYREEE come from the germline V gene (reference sequence). Trimming removed 5 bases from V and 6 bases from J; junction bases left unmatched: 6. CDR3 sequence reads: CASRGTSLTNEQFF. The sequenced part of the CDR3 DNA is TGTGCCAGCAGAGGGACTAGCCTGACCAATGAG.